The entry that follows covers one T cell receptor (beta chain) sequence. Its antigen specificity is not known. Qualities for individual bases were not recorded, and no much larger clone is one base off. TCRbeta CDR3 regions were amplified from genomic DNA using the immunoSEQ Assay, a bias-controlled multiplex PCR. Regarding the original processing steps: The number of nucleated cells in each sample was estimated from the amplification of reference gene primers within the assay. To quantify the absolute abundance of each unique TCRbeta CDR3 rearrangement, sequence reads were collapsed and filtered. Productive Simpson clonality was computed per sample as the square root of Simpson's diversity index over productive rearrangements. TCRdb took over this immuneACCESS table, retaining in-frame rearrangements with V and J assigned. Such tables are incomplete; in checked studies, under half of the missing clones stem from an unresolved V gene, and the remainder is unexplained. V, J and clone size were drawn from that table, and D and trimming were deduced from the DNA. This sample holds hundreds of thousands of clones; about nine tenths were observed only once. The ten largest clones capture over 4.5% of the sample.

CDR1 SNHLY and CDR2 FYNNEI were looked up in the germline V gene. From the cysteine up to the phenylalanine, the CDR3 has a length of 15 residues. The retained sequence is limited to the CDR3, 45 bases, with the frame set at the first base. From V the trimming removes 2 bases and from J it removes 8 bases, while the gene matches leave 3 bases of the junction unaccounted for. This entry comes from a study of blood T cell repertoires in COVID-19 (dated by TCRdb to 2018 to 2020). About the investigation overall: The collaborator samples originated in the United States, Italy and Spain and spanned the acute and convalescent phases of COVID-19. The material from the prospective study consisted of cDNA or gDNA derived from T cells, B-cell-depleted T cells, or PBMCs. Subjects who had been exposed to COVID-19, were actively infected with it, or had recovered from it provided the deeply sampled blood TCRbeta repertoires that made up the dataset. The repertoires were made available in a free public database intended to serve as a resource for research on the immune response to SARS-CoV-2. The samples were drawn from the first 160 participants of the ongoing ImmuneRACE study and from under 1,500 subjects provided by 6 global collaborators. Nearly every sample came with metadata listing a de-identified subject ID, COVID-19 status, age in years and sex. HLA class I and class II types, where available, came from metadata supplied by the sample provider rather than from assay-based typing. What the authors observed across the whole study: The amount of clinical and demographic metadata varied by source and participant and was provided uncurated.

Whole blood was collected in K2EDTA tubes by collaborating institutions according to the institutions' own protocols. Collaborator samples were shipped for TCRbeta analysis as frozen whole blood, isolated PBMCs, or DNA extracted from either sample type. This receptor was obtained from a man at least 80 years old with acute or convalescent COVID-19. Specimen: peripheral blood. The rearranged segments are TRBV2 and TRBJ2-1; 13 bases in between match TRBD2. The DNA sequence reads TGTGCCAGCAGTGAAAGGACTAGCGGGAGCGATGAGCAGTTCTTC. This gives the protein CASSERTSGSDEQFF.